These 21 T cell receptor beta chains originate from one sample sequenced in a study of T-cell memory formation after mild COVID-19. TCRdb reprocessed the 5' RACE reads via MiXCR and lists one record per CDR3 protein. The table shows around 310,000 distinct CDR3 sequences, with more than 15% occurring only once. The sample comprised PBMCs or a T cell subset sorted from them (not recorded which). The origin of the receptors is a man between 18 and 35 years old who had mild COVID-19 (a few samples of this study predate the infection). Cell type and time point are not known.

This clonotype occurred a few times. This chain uses TRBV6-1 with TRBJ2-7; no firm D call. V lost 8 bases to trimming and J lost 1 base, with 18 bases between them. The germline V gene encodes CDR1 MNHNS and CDR2 SASEGT. There are 15 residues in the CDR3. The CDR3 protein is CASRIDYTGSYEQYV. Here the CDR3 DNA reads TGTGCCAGCCGTATAGATTACACCGGATCCTACGAGCAGTACGTC.

The chain joins TRBV12-3 or TRBV12-4 to TRBJ2-7; TRBD2 aligns across 7 bases. The CDR3 is 13 residues long. The V and J ends lost 3 bases and 6 bases, in that order; junction bases with no gene match: 5. DNA of the CDR3: TGTGCCAGCAGTTTCGGCTCGGGGGGCGAGCAGTACGTC. Its translation: CASSFGSGGEQYV.

This clonotype was recorded many times. V is TRBV6-5 and J is TRBJ2-1; no clear D gene. Trimming took 7 bases from V and 5 from J, leaving 24 bases between them. CDR1 MNHEY and CDR2 SVGAGI come from the germline V gene. CDR3 length: 17 residues. In DNA form, the CDR3 reads TGTGCCAGCATCCCGTTCTTATGGGGAATTCACCACAATGAGCAGTTCTTC. Translation: CASIPFLWGIHHNEQFF.

For this clonotype: A much bigger clone sits one base away, suggesting this may be a read error. The genes are TRBV5-1 and TRBJ1-1, with TRBD1 matching over 8 bases. Losses at the gene ends were 7 bases for V and 5 bases for J; bases not matched to a gene: 10. The CDR3 spans 14 residues. The germline gives CDR1 SGHRS, CDR2 YFSETQ. The DNA for the CDR3 is TGCGCCAGCGGCTGGACAGGGCGGAAAACTGAAGCTTTCTTT. Its protein is CASGWTGRKTEAFF.

The gene calls are TRBV25-1 and TRBJ1-6; D call uncertain. The CDR3 sequence is 14 residues long. The germline V gene has CDR1 MGHDK and CDR2 SYGVNS. The V end lost 2 bases, the J end lost 4 bases, and 6 bases lay between the germline ends. The CDR3 DNA follows: TGTGCCAGCAGTGAAACCGGATATAATTCACCCCTCCACTTT. Translated: CASSETGYNSPLHF.

This chain uses TRBV2 with TRBJ2-7, with D perhaps matching TRBD1 or TRBD2 (5 bases each). Trimming stripped 6 bases from V and 5 bases from J, with 17 bases between. The CDR3 is made up of 14 amino acids. Germline V gene data show CDR1 as SNHLY and CDR2 as FYNNEI. This CDR3 reads CASRRDGPLDEQYV. The CDR3 DNA follows: TGTGCCAGCAGACGGGACGGACCCCTTGACGAGCAGTACGTC.

This clonotype has at least ten counts. The rearrangement joins TRBV10-2 to TRBJ2-7, with D maybe TRBD1 (7 bases). Germline V CDR1 and CDR2: WSHSY, SAAADI. V dropped 7 bases and J dropped 2 bases, with 12 bases sitting between them. The CDR3 covers 13 residues. The chain's CDR3 is CASMVRGAYEQYF. CDR3 DNA: TGCGCCAGCATGGTCAGGGGGGCCTACGAGCAGTACTTC.

This clonotype was observed at least ten times. J is TRBJ2-7 and V is TRBV20-1; a weak D match, TRBD1 (7 bases). The V gene lost 2 bases and the J gene lost 1 base, with 18 bases spanning the gap. Germline lookup yields CDR1 DFQATT and CDR2 SNEGSKA (reference sequence). The CDR3 is 16 residues long. CDR3 amino acids: CSARRLRGRGSYEQYF. The CDR3 DNA reads TGCAGTGCTAGAAGACTTAGGGGGCGGGGTTCCTACGAGCAGTACTTC.

V gene TRBV20-1 combines with J gene TRBJ2-5; 9 bases map to TRBD2. The germline V gene has CDR1 DFQATT and CDR2 SNEGSKA (reference sequence). CDR3 length equals 13 residues. V was pared by 4 bases and J by 2 bases, with 2 bases of the junction left unmatched. The CDR3, as DNA: TGCAGTGCTATTAGCGGGGGTCAAGAGACCCAGTACTTC. Its translation: CSAISGGQETQYF.

This clonotype has a count of ten or more. The rearrangement uses TRBV28 and TRBJ1-1; TRBD1 aligns across 9 bases. Germline CDR1 MDHEN, CDR2 SYDVKM. This CDR3 region has 15 residues. J was trimmed by 1 base and V by 5 bases; bases with no gene match: 5. CDR3 in amino acids: CASSPGGQGNTEAFF. Here the CDR3 DNA reads TGTGCCAGCAGTCCTGGGGGACAGGGGAACACTGAAGCTTTCTTT.

The gene calls are TRBV5-1 and TRBJ1-2; unclear D gene. Germline CDR1 and CDR2: SGHRS and YFSETQ. The CDR3 totals 14 residues. V was cut by 2 bases and J by 0 bases, with 8 bases left in between. CDR3 DNA sequence: TGCGCCAGCAGCTTACAGAGTTCTAACTATGGCTACACCTTC. Encoded protein: CASSLQSSNYGYTF.

This clonotype has just a few counts. This chain connects TRBV11-2 to TRBJ1-1; D not resolved. The CDR3 extends over 14 amino acids. Trimming removed 1 base at V and 4 bases at J, with 10 bases between. Germline CDR1 reads SGHAT; CDR2 reads FQNNGV. In nucleotides, the CDR3 is TGTGCCAGCAGCTTAGTGGAGATGGGCACTGAAGCTTTCTTT. It codes for CASSLVEMGTEAFF.

This clonotype was seen only once. V is TRBV15 and J is TRBJ2-3, with D hard to call. CDR3 length equals 16 residues. The germline V gene encodes CDR1 LNHNV and CDR2 YYDKDF (reference sequence). Trimming took 3 bases from V and 2 from J, leaving 15 bases between them. The CDR3 region is CATSSNLQRPTDTQYF. In DNA, the CDR3 is TGTGCCACCAGCAGTAATCTTCAGAGACCCACAGATACGCAGTATTTT.

A few counts support this clonotype. This chain uses TRBV29-1 with TRBJ2-5; a weak D match, TRBD2 (6 bases). V lost 5 bases, J lost 3 bases, and 10 bases lay in between. Germline CDR1 and CDR2: SQVTM and ANQGSEA. The CDR3 sequence is 12 residues long. The CDR3 spells CSVSGEEETQYF. For the CDR3, the DNA is TGCAGCGTTTCCGGGGAGGAAGAGACCCAGTACTTC. Full variable domain (missing parts from reference TRBV29-1 and TRBJ2-5): SAVISQKPSRDICQRGTSLTIQCQVDSQVTMMFWYRQQPGQSLTLIATANQGSEATYESGFVIDKFPISRPNLTFSTLTVSNMSPEDSSIYLCSVSGEEETQYFGPGTRLLVL.

The chain has TRBV30 and TRBJ2-1; TRBD1 aligns across 7 bases. J was trimmed by 0 bases and V by 4 bases; bases with no gene match: 6. Germline V gene sequence: CDR1 GTSNPN, CDR2 SVGIG (reference sequence). This CDR3 comprises 15 residues. This CDR3 is CAWTFHRGSYNEQFF. The CDR3 DNA sequence: TGTGCCTGGACATTTCACAGGGGCTCCTACAATGAGCAGTTCTTC.

The CDR3 here is CASSLGLLIGELFF. The CDR3 nucleotides are TGCGCCAGCAGCCTGGGCCTGTTGATCGGGGAGCTGTTTTTT. The chain has TRBV4-1 and TRBJ2-2; D is unclear. This CDR3 has 14 residues. Germline CDR1 and CDR2: MGHRA and YSYEKL. Trimming stripped 4 bases from V and 7 bases from J, with 13 bases between.

The rearrangement joins TRBV18 to TRBJ1-1; D call uncertain. Trimming shortened V by 4 bases and J by 1 base, and 13 bases separated the two germline ends. The CDR3 totals 15 residues. Germline assignment: CDR1 KGHSH and CDR2 LQKENI. CDR3 amino acids: CASSQGPTPNTEAFF. The DNA of the CDR3 is TGTGCCAGCTCACAAGGTCCGACTCCGAACACTGAAGCTTTCTTT.

This rearrangement joins TRBV4-1 to TRBJ1-1, with 10 nucleotides matching TRBD1. Germline loops: CDR1 MGHRA, CDR2 YSYEKL. The J segment lost 5 bases and the V segment lost 3 bases, leaving 3 bases of the junction unmatched. The CDR3 spans 14 residues. The CDR3 DNA sequence: TGCGCCAGCAGCCAGACAGGGGGCTGGACTGAAGCTTTCTTT. This codes for CASSQTGGWTEAFF.

The chain joins TRBV11-2 to TRBJ1-6; possible D gene TRBD1, 6 bases. This CDR3 comprises 15 residues. Looked up from germline, CDR1 is SGHAT and CDR2 is FQNNGV. V dropped 6 bases and J dropped 7 bases, with 16 bases sitting between them. The CDR3 DNA sequence: TGTGCCAGCAGGCTCTTACAGGGTGGCAATTCACCCCTCCACTTT. Its translation: CASRLLQGGNSPLHF. Using reference TRBV11-2 and TRBJ1-6 for the parts outside the CDR3, the full variable domain is EAGVAQSPRYKIIEKRQSVAFWCNPISGHATLYWYQQILGQGPKLLIQFQNNGVVDDSQLPKDRFSAERLKGVDSTLKIQPAKLEDSAVYLCASRLLQGGNSPLHFGNGTRLTVT.

This clonotype was counted ten times or more. The gene calls are TRBV5-1 and TRBJ2-7; 7 positions match TRBD1. The CDR3 has 16 amino acids. Germline V gene lookup returns CDR1 SGHRS and CDR2 YFSETQ. V was clipped by 0 bases and J by 2 bases; unmatched bases: 8. The CDR3 sequence: CASSLARRQGPYEQYF. In DNA, the CDR3 is TGCGCCAGCAGCTTGGCCCGGAGACAGGGCCCCTACGAGCAGTACTTC.

On this clonotype: A clone one base away is much larger, so this may be a read error. V usage is TRBV20-1 and J usage is TRBJ1-1; D perhaps matches TRBD1 (5 bases). CDR1 and CDR2 from the germline V gene are DFQATT and SNEGSKA (reference sequence). The V and J ends lost 0 bases and 3 bases respectively, with 14 bases between them. This CDR3 contains 15 residues. CDR3 coding DNA: TGCAGTGCTAGAGAACCCTGGAGAGGGGACACTGAAGCTTTCTTT. Translation gives CSAREPWRGDTEAFF.